The clone carrying this TCR beta chain came up many times. The sample is drawn from a study of neurological immune-mediated disorders. TCRdb used MiXCR to reprocess the 5' RACE reads, holding one entry per CDR3 protein. The top ten hold 3.4% of the sample, which has roughly 60,000 distinct CDR3 sequences, around 4.8% seen once. CDR1 and CDR2 (germline): SGHKS, YYEKEE (reference sequence). V was clipped by 2 bases and J by 5 bases, with 13 bases between them. The CDR3 loop spans 14 amino acids. This receptor was obtained from a woman between 50 and 59 years old with multiple sclerosis. The sequenced sample was PBMCs. The J gene is TRBJ2-5, the V gene TRBV5-5; weak D call: TRBD1 (6 bases). As DNA, the CDR3 is TGTGCCAGCAGCTTAAACAGGGTGGGGGAGACCCAGTACTTC. Protein: CASSLNRVGETQYF. The whole variable domain, filled in from reference TRBV5-5 and TRBJ2-5, reads DAGVTQSPTHLIKTRGQQVTLRCSPISGHKSVSWYQQVLGQGPQFIFQYYEKEERGRGNFPDRFSARQFPNYSSELNVNALLLGDSALYLCASSLNRVGETQYFGPGTRLLVL.